This T cell receptor (beta chain) was sequenced in a study of cytomegalovirus exposure and HLA in healthy donors. Overall study context: Ancestry clustering placed about 86% of over 300 genotyped donors in the Caucasian-associated cluster. Study-wide results and caveats: Previously analyzed data showed that most TCR beta V segments were productive at a frequency of about 87% or about 30%. V- and J-gene trimming in TCR beta was tied to a missense DCLRE1C variant by an analysis performed later.

Vbeta (60) and Jbeta (13) primers were used in the PCR. Repertoires were generated with immunoSEQ multiplex PCR, while TCRdb's copy carries only in-frame clones and drops some. The table shows approximately 130,000 clones, with about two thirds occurring only once. This clone was counted only a few times. The antigen is undetermined. Losses at the gene ends were 1 base for V and 3 bases for J; bases not matched to a gene: 6. CDR3 size: 16 residues. The germline CDR1 and CDR2 sequences are WNHNN and SYGVQD (reference sequence). Input material: PBMCs. The TCR comes from a woman aged 55 to 70 in good health and CMV-seropositive. This chain joins TRBV10-1 and TRBJ2-1; TRBD2 matches at 7 bases. This chain's CDR3 is CASSEYDSSGYNEQFF. DNA for the CDR3: TGCGCCAGCAGTGAGTATGATTCTAGCGGCTACAATGAGCAGTTCTTC.